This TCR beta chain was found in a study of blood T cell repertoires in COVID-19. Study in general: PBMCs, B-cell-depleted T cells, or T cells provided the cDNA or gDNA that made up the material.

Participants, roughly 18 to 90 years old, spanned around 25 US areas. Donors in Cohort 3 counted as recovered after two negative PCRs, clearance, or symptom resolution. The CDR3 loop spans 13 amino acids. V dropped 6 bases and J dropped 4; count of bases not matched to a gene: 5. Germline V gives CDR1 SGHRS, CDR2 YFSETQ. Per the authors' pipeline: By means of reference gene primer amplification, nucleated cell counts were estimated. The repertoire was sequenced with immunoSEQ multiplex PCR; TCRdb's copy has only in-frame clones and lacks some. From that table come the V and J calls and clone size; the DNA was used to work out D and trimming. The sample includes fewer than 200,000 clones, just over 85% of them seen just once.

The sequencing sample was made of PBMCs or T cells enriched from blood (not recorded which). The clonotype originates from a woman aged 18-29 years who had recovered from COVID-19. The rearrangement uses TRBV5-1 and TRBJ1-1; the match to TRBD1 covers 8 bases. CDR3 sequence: CASISQGATEAFF. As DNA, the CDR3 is TGCGCCAGCATATCCCAGGGGGCCACTGAAGCTTTCTTT.